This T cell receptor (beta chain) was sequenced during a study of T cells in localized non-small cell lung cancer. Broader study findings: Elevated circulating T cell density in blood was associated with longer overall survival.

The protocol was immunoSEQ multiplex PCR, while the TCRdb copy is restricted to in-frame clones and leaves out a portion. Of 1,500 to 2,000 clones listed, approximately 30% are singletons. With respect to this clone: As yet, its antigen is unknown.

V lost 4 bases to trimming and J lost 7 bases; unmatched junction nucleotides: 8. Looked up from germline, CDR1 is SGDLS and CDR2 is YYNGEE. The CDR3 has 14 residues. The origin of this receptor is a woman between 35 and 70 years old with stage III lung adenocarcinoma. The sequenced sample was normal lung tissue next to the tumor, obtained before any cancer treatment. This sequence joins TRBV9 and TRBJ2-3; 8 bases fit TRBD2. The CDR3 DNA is TGTGCCAGCAGCCCCGGGGGGGCATGGAATACGCAGTATTTT. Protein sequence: CASSPGGAWNTQYF.